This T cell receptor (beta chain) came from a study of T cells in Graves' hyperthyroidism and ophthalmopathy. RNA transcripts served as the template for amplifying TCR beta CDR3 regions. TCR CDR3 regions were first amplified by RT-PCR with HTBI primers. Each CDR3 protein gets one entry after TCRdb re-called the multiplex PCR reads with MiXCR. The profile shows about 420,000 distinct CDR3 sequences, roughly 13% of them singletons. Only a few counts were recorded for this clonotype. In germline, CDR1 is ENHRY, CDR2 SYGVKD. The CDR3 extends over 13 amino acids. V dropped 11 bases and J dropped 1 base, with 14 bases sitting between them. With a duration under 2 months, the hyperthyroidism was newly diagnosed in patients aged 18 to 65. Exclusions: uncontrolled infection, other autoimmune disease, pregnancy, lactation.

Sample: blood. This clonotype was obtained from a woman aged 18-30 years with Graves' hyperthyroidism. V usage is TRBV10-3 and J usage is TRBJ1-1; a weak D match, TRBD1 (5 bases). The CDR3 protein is CAAGARQNTEAFF. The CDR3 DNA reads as TGTGCCGCCGGGGCGCGGCAGAACACTGAAGCTTTCTTT.